This T cell receptor beta chain was sequenced during a study of STAT3 mutations in large granular lymphocyte leukemia. Study-level findings and limits: At least one immunodominant TCR beta clonotype appeared in every T-cell large granular lymphocyte leukemia patient.

Germline loops: CDR1 MRHNA, CDR2 SNTAGT. Losses at the gene ends were 5 bases for V and 0 bases for J; bases not matched to a gene: 7. The CDR3 covers 15 residues. Method: immunoSEQ multiplex PCR; TCRdb's copy keeps in-frame clones and lacks some. The top ten hold 16% of the sample, which has several thousand clones, 65% to 70% seen once. Details on this clone: Its antigen is unknown.

The sequenced material came from peripheral blood mononuclear cells. This sequence joins TRBV6-4 and TRBJ2-7, with 7 nucleotides matching TRBD1. This clonotype was obtained from a woman between 35 and 50 years old with T-cell large granular lymphocyte leukemia. Some clones in this sample may be carry-over from other donors' samples. CDR3 nucleotides: TGTGCCAGCAGTCCCGGACAGGACAGCTCCTACGAGCAGTACTTC. Its protein is CASSPGQDSSYEQYF.